The T cell receptor (beta chain) under discussion was sequenced for a study of CD8+CD57+ T cells in acquired aplastic anemia listed by TCRdb under 2018. Study-level background: DNA extracted from sorted CD4+ and CD8+ cells had a mean of about 3.2 ug, with a range of about 0.2 to 30 ug. CD8+CD57+ expansion was defined as a frequency above the mean frequency observed in healthy subjects. The research as a whole found: No significant difference in CD8+ Simpson's diversity was found between patients and healthy controls (P=0.060). Around 30 CD8+ CDR3 sequences were found to be shared between patients and controls, but these sequences appeared to be highly expressed in patients and within the immunodominant clones of the patients.

In the case of this clonotype: The specificity of this receptor is unknown. Base qualities are not provided; no much larger clone lies one nucleotide away.

TCR beta VDJ combination and CDR3 sequence profiling used genomic DNA as the template. An Illumina HiSeq 2000 was used for TCR repertoire sequencing. The authors' analysis ran thus. Repertoires were assessed using TRBV/TRBJ rearrangement plots, CDR3 size and DJ length profiles, and Simpson's diversity index. The immunodominant clone was defined as the most abundant DNA sequence in deep sequencing data. CDR3 amino acid sequences were checked for sharing between subjects and were compared against published repertoires and the VDJdb database. The public reads were quality trimmed at Q25 with fastp and then assembled into clones with MiXCR by TCRdb, keeping productive beta chains. When rows share a CDR3 protein, they turn into one entry using the most common DNA and genes. The V and J calls and clone size are TCRdb's, not the authors'. In this sample the table shows around 160,000 distinct CDR3 sequences, around half of which occur a single time. The ten largest clonotypes hold less than 3% of the sample.

Measured from the cysteine to the phenylalanine, the CDR3 is 16 residues long. Left in the record is the CDR3 DNA by itself, 48 bases read in frame from the first base. Looking up the germline V gene yields CDR1 SGHAT and CDR2 FQNNGV. Germline trimming: 5 bases from V, 1 base from J; junction bases outside gene matches: 11. Flow cytometry had shown CD8+CD57+ cell expansion in the patients selected for sequencing. All patients had severe acquired aplastic anemia diagnosed by International Study of Aplastic Anemia and Agranulocytosis and Camitta criteria. Patients had received no therapy at the time of blood sampling. In this study, sorted CD4+ and CD8+ T cells from the blood of healthy subjects and of severe aplastic anemia patients had their TCR repertoires deep-sequenced. Patients were enrolled under clinicaltrials.gov protocols 00001620, 01623167, 00001397, 00071045, 00081523 and 00961064 in the USA. Ficoll-Paque density gradient centrifugation was used to isolate peripheral blood mononuclear cells. CD4+ and CD8+ T cells were sorted by FACS or magnetic beads before DNA extraction.

The sample consisted of sorted CD4+, CD8+, or CD8+CD57+ T cells (not recorded which) from PBMCs. This TCR derives from a human donor with aplastic anemia. The sequence links TRBV11-2 to TRBJ2-7, with 7 bases matching TRBD1. The encoded CDR3 is CASSPDRALPSYEQYF. Read as DNA, the sequence is TGTGCCAGCAGCCCCGACAGGGCCCTCCCTTCCTACGAGCAGTACTTC.